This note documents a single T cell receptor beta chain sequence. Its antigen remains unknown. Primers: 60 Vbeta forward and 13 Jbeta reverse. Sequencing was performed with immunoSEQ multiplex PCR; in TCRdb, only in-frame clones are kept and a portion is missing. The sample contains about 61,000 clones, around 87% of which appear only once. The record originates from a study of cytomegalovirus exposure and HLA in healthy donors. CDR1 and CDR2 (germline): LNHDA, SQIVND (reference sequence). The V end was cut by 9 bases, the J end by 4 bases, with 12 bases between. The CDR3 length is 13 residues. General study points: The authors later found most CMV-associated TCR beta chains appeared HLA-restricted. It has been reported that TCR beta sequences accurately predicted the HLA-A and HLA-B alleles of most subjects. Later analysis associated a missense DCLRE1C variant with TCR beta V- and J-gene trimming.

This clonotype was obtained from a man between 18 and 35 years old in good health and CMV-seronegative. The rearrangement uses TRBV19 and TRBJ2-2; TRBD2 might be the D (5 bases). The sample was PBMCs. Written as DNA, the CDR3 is TGTGCCAGCCGACCGGGGTCCACCGGGGAGCTGTTTTTT. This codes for CASRPGSTGELFF.